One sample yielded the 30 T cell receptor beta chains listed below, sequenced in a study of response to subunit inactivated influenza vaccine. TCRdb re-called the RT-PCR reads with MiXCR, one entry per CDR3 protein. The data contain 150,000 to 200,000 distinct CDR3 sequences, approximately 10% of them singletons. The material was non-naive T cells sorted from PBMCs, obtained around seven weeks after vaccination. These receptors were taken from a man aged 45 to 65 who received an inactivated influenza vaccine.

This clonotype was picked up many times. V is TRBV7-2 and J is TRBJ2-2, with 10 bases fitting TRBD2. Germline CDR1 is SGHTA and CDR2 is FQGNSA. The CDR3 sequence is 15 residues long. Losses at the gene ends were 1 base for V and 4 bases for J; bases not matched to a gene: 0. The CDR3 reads CASSLGTSGTGELFF. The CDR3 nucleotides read TGTGCCAGCAGCTTAGGGACTAGCGGCACCGGGGAGCTGTTTTTT.

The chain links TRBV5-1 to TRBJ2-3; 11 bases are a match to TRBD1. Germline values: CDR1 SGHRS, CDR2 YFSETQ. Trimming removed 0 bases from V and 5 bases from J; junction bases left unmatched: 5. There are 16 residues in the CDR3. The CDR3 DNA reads TGCGCCAGCAGCTTGGATGGGACAGGGGGGAAAGATACGCAGTATTTT. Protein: CASSLDGTGGKDTQYF. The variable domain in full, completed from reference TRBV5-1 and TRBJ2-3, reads KAGVTQTPRYLIKTRGQQVTLSCSPISGHRSVSWYQQTPGQGLQFLFEYFSETQRNKGNFPGRFSGRQFSNSRSEMNVSTLELGDSALYLCASSLDGTGGKDTQYFGPGTRLTVL.

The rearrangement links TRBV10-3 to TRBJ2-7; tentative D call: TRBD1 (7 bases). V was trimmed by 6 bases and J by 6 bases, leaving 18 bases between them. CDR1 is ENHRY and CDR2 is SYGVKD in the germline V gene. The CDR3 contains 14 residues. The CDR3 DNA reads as TGTGCCATCAGGGGGGACAGCGGGTCATCCGAGCAGTACTTC. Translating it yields CAIRGDSGSSEQYF.

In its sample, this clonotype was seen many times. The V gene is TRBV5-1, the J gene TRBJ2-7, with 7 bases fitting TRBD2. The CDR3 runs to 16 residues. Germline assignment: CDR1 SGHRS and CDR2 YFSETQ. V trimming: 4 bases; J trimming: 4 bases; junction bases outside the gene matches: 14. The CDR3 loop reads CASSPGGRASAYEQYF. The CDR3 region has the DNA TGCGCCAGCAGCCCCGGGGGGAGGGCTTCCGCTTACGAGCAGTACTTC. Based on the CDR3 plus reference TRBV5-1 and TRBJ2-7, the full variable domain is KAGVTQTPRYLIKTRGQQVTLSCSPISGHRSVSWYQQTPGQGLQFLFEYFSETQRNKGNFPGRFSGRQFSNSRSEMNVSTLELGDSALYLCASSPGGRASAYEQYFGPGTRLTVT.

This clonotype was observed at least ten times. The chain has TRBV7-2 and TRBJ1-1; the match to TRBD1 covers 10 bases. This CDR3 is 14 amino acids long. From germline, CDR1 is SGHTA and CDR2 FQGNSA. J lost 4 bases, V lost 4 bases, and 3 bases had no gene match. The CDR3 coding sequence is TGTGCCAGCAGCTGGACAGGGGGTGGCACTGAAGCTTTCTTT. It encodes CASSWTGGGTEAFF.

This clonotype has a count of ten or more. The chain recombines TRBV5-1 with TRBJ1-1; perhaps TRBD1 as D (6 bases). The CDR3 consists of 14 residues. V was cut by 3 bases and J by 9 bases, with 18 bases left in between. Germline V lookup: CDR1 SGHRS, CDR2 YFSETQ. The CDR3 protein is CASSSDNTGTKAFF. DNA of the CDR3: TGCGCCAGCAGCTCGGATAATACAGGGACCAAAGCTTTCTTT. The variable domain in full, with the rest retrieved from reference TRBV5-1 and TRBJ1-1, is KAGVTQTPRYLIKTRGQQVTLSCSPISGHRSVSWYQQTPGQGLQFLFEYFSETQRNKGNFPGRFSGRQFSNSRSEMNVSTLELGDSALYLCASSSDNTGTKAFFGQGTRLTVV.

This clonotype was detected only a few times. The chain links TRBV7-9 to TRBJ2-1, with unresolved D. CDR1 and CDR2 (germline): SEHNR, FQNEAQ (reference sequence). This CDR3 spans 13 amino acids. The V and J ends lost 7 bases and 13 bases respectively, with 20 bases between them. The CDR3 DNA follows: TGTGCCAGCAACCACTTCCGCTGTCAAGTCCAGTTCTTC. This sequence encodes CASNHFRCQVQFF.

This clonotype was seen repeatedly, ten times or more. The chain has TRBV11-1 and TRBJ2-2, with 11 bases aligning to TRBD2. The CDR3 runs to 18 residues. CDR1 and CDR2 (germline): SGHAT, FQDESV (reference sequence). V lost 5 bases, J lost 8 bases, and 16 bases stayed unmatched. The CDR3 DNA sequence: TGTGCCAGCAGCCGCTTGAGGGGGACTAGCGGAACCTCTGGGGAGCTGTTTTTT. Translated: CASSRLRGTSGTSGELFF.

The CDR3 sequence: CASKTGTGNTGELFF. CDR3 nucleotides: TGTGCCAGCAAAACCGGGACAGGCAACACCGGGGAGCTGTTTTTT. The chain joins TRBV28 to TRBJ2-2; 8 bases agree with TRBD1. CDR3 length: 15 amino acids. The J segment lost 2 bases and the V segment lost 7 bases, leaving 6 bases of the junction unmatched. Germline V gives CDR1 MDHEN, CDR2 SYDVKM.

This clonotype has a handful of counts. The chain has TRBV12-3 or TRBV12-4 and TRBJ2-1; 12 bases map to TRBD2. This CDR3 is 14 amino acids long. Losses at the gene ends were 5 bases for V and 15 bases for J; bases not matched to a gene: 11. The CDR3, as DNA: TGTGCCAGCAGTGTCGGGACTAGCGGGCTCGGCGGGTTCTTC. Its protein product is CASSVGTSGLGGFF.

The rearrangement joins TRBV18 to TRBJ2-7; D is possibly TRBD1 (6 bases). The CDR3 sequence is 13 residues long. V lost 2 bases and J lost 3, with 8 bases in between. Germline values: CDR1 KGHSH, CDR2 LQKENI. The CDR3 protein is CASSPATGYEQYF. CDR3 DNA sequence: TGTGCCAGCTCACCAGCGACAGGCTACGAGCAGTACTTC.

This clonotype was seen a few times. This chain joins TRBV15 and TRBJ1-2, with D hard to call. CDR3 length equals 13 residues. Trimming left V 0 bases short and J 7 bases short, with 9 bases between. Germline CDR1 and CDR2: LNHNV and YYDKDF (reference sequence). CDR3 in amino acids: CATSRDRLGGYTF. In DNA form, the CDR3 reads TGTGCCACCAGCAGAGATCGGCTGGGTGGCTACACCTTC.

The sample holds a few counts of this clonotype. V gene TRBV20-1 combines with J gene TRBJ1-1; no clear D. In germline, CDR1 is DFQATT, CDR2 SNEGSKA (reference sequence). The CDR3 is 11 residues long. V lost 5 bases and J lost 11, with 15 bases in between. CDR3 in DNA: TGCAGTGCTGGAACAAGCCGGGAGGCTTTCTTT. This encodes CSAGTSREAFF.

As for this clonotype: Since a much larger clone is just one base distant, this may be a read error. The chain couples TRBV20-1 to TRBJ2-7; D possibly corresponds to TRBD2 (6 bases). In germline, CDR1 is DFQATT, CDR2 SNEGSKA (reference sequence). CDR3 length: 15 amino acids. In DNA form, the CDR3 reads TGCAGTGCTAGGCAAGCGGGCTTAACGACCTACAAGCAGTACTTC. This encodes CSARQAGLTTYKQYF.

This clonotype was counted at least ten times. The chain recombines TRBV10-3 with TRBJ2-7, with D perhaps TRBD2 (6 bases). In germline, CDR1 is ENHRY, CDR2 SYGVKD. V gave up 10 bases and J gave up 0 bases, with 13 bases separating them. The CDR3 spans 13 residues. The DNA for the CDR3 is TGTGCCACTGTCGGGACTGCCTCCTACGAGCAGTACTTC. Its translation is CATVGTASYEQYF.

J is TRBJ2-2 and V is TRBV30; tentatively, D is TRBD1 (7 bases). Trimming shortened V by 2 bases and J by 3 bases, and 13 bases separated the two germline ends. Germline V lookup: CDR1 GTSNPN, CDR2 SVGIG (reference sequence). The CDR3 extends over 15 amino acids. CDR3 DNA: TGTGCCTGGAGTCGGCGGGACAGCGACACCGGGGAGCTGTTTTTT. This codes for CAWSRRDSDTGELFF.

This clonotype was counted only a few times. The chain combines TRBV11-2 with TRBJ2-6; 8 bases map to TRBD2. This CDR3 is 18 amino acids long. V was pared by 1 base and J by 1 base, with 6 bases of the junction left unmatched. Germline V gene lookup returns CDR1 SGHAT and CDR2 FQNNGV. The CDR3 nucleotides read TGTGCCAGCAGCTTAGGCACTAGCGGAGCATCTGGGGCCAACGTCCTGACTTTC. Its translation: CASSLGTSGASGANVLTF. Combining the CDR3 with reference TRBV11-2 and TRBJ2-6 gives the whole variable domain EAGVAQSPRYKIIEKRQSVAFWCNPISGHATLYWYQQILGQGPKLLIQFQNNGVVDDSQLPKDRFSAERLKGVDSTLKIQPAKLEDSAVYLCASSLGTSGASGANVLTFGAGSRLTVL.

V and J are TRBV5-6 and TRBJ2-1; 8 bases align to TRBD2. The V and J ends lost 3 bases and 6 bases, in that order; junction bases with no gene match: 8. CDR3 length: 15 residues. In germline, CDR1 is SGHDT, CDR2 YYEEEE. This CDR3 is CASSWDSGIRNEQFF. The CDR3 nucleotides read TGTGCCAGCAGCTGGGATAGCGGGATCCGCAATGAGCAGTTCTTC.

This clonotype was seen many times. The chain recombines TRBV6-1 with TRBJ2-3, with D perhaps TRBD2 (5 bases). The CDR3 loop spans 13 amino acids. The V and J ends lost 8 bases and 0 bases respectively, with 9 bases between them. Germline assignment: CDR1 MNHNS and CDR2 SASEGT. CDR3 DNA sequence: TGTGCCAGCGGCGGGTTTAGCACAGATACGCAGTATTTT. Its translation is CASGGFSTDTQYF.

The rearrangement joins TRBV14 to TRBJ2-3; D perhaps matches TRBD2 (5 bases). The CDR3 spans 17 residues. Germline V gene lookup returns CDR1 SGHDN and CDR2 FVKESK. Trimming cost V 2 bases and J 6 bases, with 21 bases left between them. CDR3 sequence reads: CASSQYGVRAGGDTQYF. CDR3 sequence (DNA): TGTGCCAGCAGCCAATACGGGGTGAGGGCCGGCGGGGATACGCAGTATTTT.

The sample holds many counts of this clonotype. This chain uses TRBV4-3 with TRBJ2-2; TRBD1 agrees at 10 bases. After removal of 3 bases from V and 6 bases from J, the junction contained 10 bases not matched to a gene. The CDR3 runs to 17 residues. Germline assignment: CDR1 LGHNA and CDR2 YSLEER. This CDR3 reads CASSQDPGQGRAGELFF. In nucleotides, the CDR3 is TGCGCCAGCAGCCAGGACCCGGGACAGGGGAGGGCCGGGGAGCTGTTTTTT.

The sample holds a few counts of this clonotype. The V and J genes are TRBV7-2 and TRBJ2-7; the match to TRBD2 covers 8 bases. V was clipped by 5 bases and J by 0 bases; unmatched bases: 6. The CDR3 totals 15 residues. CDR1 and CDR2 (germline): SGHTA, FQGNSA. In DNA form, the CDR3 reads TGTGCCAGCAGCAGGGGCGGGACTAGCTCCTACGAGCAGTACTTC. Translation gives CASSRGGTSSYEQYF.

The CDR3 sequence: CASSASQETQYF. The DNA for the CDR3 is TGCGCCAGCAGTGCATCCCAAGAGACCCAGTACTTC. The gene calls are TRBV10-2 and TRBJ2-5; no clear D. The germline V and J ends were trimmed by 4 bases and 1 base, with 4 bases remaining between them. The germline V gene has CDR1 WSHSY and CDR2 SAAADI. This CDR3 spans 12 amino acids.

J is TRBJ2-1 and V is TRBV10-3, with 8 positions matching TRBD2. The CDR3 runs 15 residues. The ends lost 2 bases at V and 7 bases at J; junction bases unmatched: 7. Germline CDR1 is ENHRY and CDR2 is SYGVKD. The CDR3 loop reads CAISEGSGSRNEQFF. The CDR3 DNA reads TGTGCCATCAGTGAGGGCAGCGGGAGTCGGAATGAGCAGTTCTTC.

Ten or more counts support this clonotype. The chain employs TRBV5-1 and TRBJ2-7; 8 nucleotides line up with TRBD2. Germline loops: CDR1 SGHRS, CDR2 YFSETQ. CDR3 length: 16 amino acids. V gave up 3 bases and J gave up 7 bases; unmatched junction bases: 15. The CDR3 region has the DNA TGCGCCAGCAGCTGGACGGGACTAGACGTCCTCGGAGAGCAGTACTTC. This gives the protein CASSWTGLDVLGEQYF.

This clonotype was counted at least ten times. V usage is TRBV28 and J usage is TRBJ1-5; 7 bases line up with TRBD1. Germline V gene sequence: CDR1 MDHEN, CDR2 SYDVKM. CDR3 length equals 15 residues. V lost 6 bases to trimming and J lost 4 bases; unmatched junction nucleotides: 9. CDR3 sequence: CASSLRQGRNQPQHF. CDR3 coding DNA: TGTGCCAGCAGCCTAAGACAGGGAAGGAATCAGCCCCAGCATTTT. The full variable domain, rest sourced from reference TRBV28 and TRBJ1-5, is DVKVTQSSRYLVKRTGEKVFLECVQDMDHENMFWYRQDPGLGLRLIYFSYDVKMKEKGDIPEGYSVSREKKERFSLILESASTNQTSMYLCASSLRQGRNQPQHFGDGTRLSIL.

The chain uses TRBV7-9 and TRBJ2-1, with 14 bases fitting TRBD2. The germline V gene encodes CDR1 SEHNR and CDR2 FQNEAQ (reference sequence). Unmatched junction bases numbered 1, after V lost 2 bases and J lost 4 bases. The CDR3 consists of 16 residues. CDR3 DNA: TGTGCCAGCAGCTTAAGACTAGCGGGAGGGTACAATGAGCAGTTCTTC. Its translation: CASSLRLAGGYNEQFF.

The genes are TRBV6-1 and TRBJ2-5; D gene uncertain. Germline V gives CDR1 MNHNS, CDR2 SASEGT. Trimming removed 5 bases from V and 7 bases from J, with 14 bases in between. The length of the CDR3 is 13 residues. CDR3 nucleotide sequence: TGTGCCAGCAGTAAAACCGTTCGGGTGACCCAGTACTTC. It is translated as CASSKTVRVTQYF.

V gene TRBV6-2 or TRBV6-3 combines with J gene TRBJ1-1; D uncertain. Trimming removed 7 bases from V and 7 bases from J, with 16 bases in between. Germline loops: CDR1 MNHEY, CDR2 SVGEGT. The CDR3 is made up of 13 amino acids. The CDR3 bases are TGTGCCAGCAAGGATCCGAACTTCAGTGAAGCTTTCTTT. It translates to CASKDPNFSEAFF.

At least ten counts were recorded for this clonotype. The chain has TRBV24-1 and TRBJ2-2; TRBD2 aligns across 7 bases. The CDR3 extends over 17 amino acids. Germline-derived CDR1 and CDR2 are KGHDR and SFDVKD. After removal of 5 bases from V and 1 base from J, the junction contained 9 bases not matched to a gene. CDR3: CATSGGRGRENTGELFF. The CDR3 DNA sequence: TGTGCCACCAGTGGTGGGAGGGGCAGGGAGAACACCGGGGAGCTGTTTTTT.